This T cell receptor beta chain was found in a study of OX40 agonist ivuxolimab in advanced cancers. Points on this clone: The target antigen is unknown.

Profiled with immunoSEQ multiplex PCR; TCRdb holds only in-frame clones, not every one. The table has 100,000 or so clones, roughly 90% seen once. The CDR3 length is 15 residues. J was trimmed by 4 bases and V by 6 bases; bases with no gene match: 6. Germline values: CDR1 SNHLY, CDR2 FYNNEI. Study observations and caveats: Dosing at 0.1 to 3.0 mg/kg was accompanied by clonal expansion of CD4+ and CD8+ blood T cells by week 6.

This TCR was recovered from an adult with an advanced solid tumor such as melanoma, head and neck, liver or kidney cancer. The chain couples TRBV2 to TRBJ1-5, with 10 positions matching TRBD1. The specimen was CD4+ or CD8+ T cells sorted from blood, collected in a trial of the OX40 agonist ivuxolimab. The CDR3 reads CASSRQGAGNQPQHF. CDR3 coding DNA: TGTGCCAGCAGCCGACAGGGGGCAGGAAATCAGCCCCAGCATTTT.